The TCR beta chain described here comes from a study of blood T cells in healthy people across ages. Trimming at V came to 2 bases and at J to 5 bases, leaving 4 bases not matched to a gene. Germline V gene lookup returns CDR1 MNHNY and CDR2 SVGAGI (reference sequence). CDR3 length: 14 residues. It was with a sample-barcoded 5' primer and a J-beta primer mix that a second PCR of about 7 to 12 cycles was run. TCRdb processed the 5' RACE reads anew with MiXCR; each CDR3 protein has one entry. The table includes around 1,000,000 distinct CDR3 sequences, 35% to 40% detected once. The source material was blood. This clonotype originated in a man aged 18 to 35 in good health. This rearrangement joins TRBV6-6 to TRBJ2-7; TRBD1 matches at 9 bases. The CDR3, as DNA: TGTGCCAGCAGTTACGACAGGGGGAGGAACGAGCAGTACTTC. The encoded protein is CASSYDRGRNEQYF.